A single sample gave rise to the 25 T cell receptor beta chains below, sequenced in a study of blood T cell repertoires in COVID-19. Data came from immunoSEQ multiplex PCR; TCRdb stores just in-frame clones and leaves some out. The sample carries over 400,000 clones, 80% to 90% recorded once. Sequencing was done on a sample of peripheral blood. These receptors originate from a human donor in a cohort sampled during active COVID-19.

The rearrangement joins TRBV28 to TRBJ2-6; TRBD1 is a possible D gene (5 bases). CDR3 length: 16 residues. Trimming cost V 7 bases and J 2 bases, with 15 bases left between them. Germline CDR1 is MDHEN and CDR2 is SYDVKM. CDR3 sequence: CASTFNRLPGANVLTF. CDR3 sequence (DNA): TGTGCCAGCACCTTTAACAGGTTACCTGGGGCCAACGTCCTGACTTTC. The entire variable domain, with the rest obtained from reference TRBV28 and TRBJ2-6, is as follows: DVKVTQSSRYLVKRTGEKVFLECVQDMDHENMFWYRQDPGLGLRLIYFSYDVKMKEKGDIPEGYSVSREKKERFSLILESASTNQTSMYLCASTFNRLPGANVLTFGAGSRLTVL.

The chain is built from TRBV6-5 and TRBJ2-1; D not resolved. CDR3 length: 15 residues. The germline CDR1 and CDR2 sequences are MNHEY and SVGAGI. Trimming stripped 6 bases from V and 9 bases from J, with 21 bases between. CDR3 in amino acids: CASSKSYAVSGEQFF. The CDR3 DNA sequence: TGTGCCAGCAGCAAATCGTACGCCGTGTCGGGTGAGCAGTTCTTC.

Note on this clone: Distinct nucleotide sequences in the sample also encode this CDR3. The chain couples TRBV18 to TRBJ1-5; unclear D gene. Trimming shortened V by 6 bases and J by 7 bases, and 10 bases separated the two germline ends. CDR3 length equals 12 residues. Germline CDR1 KGHSH, CDR2 LQKENI. The CDR3 loop reads CASSLPEQPQHF. CDR3 nucleotide sequence: TGTGCCAGCTCTCTCCCGGAGCAGCCCCAGCATTTT.

This chain links TRBV7-2 with TRBJ2-2, with TRBD2 as a possible D gene (6 bases). CDR1 is SGHTA and CDR2 is FQGNSA in the germline V gene. Deletions cut 5 bases from V and 0 bases from J, with 13 bases between. This CDR3 has 16 amino acids. This chain's CDR3 is CASSPHGGANTGELFF. The DNA for the CDR3 is TGTGCCAGCAGCCCCCACGGCGGGGCGAACACCGGGGAGCTGTTTTTT.

The gene calls are TRBV7-3 and TRBJ2-3; 7 bases fit TRBD2. The CDR3 runs 16 residues. V shed 1 base, J shed 0 bases, and the junction held 4 bases outside the gene matches. Looked up from germline, CDR1 is SGHTA and CDR2 is FQGTGA. Here the CDR3 DNA reads TGTGCCAGCAGCTTAAAGCGGGGCACTAGCACAGATACGCAGTATTTT. It yields the protein CASSLKRGTSTDTQYF. The full variable domain, its missing parts supplied by reference TRBV7-3 and TRBJ2-3, is GAGVSQTPSNKVTEKGKYVELRCDPISGHTALYWYRQSLGQGPEFLIYFQGTGAADDSGLPNDRFFAVRPEGSVSTLKIQRTERGDSAVYLCASSLKRGTSTDTQYFGPGTRLTVL.

This clone came up once. The chain links TRBV15 to TRBJ2-7, with D maybe TRBD1 (6 bases). This CDR3 has 14 amino acids. V dropped 6 bases and J dropped 3 bases, with 15 bases sitting between them. The germline gives CDR1 LNHNV, CDR2 YYDKDF (reference sequence). CDR3 DNA sequence: TGTGCCACCAGTGTCGAACAGGGAGACTACGAGCAGTACTTC. Its protein product is CATSVEQGDYEQYF.

J is TRBJ1-2 and V is TRBV14; perhaps TRBD1 as D (6 bases). V was trimmed by 0 bases and J by 4 bases, leaving 12 bases between them. Per germline, CDR1 SGHDN and CDR2 FVKESK. The CDR3 has 15 residues. CDR3 bases: TGTGCCAGCAGCCAAGACTCCACAGGGCCCTATGGCTACACCTTC. Translation gives CASSQDSTGPYGYTF.

The rearrangement uses TRBV5-1 and TRBJ2-1, with D unresolved. This CDR3 is built from 13 residues. Germline CDR1 is SGHRS and CDR2 is YFSETQ. The V end was cut by 0 bases, the J end by 2 bases, with 3 bases between. CDR3 in amino acids: CASSLGTYNEQFF. DNA of the CDR3: TGCGCCAGCAGCTTGGGTACCTACAATGAGCAGTTCTTC.

This chain links TRBV19 with TRBJ2-1; D possibly corresponds to TRBD1 (5 bases). Trimming removed 5 bases at V and 0 bases at J, with 11 bases between. The CDR3 covers 15 residues. Germline V lookup: CDR1 LNHDA, CDR2 SQIVND (reference sequence). Here the CDR3 reads CASSQGRVSYNEQFF. In nucleotides, the CDR3 is TGTGCCAGTAGTCAGGGCAGAGTCTCCTACAATGAGCAGTTCTTC.

The chain recombines TRBV7-2 with TRBJ2-3; D unclear. The CDR3 runs to 13 residues. Looked up from germline, CDR1 is SGHTA and CDR2 is FQGNSA. With 4 bases removed from V and 3 bases from J, the gap between germline ends came to 8 bases. CDR3 protein: CASSSLVTDTQYF. The CDR3 DNA reads as TGTGCCAGCAGCTCCCTAGTAACAGATACGCAGTATTTT.

This clone was seen a few times. The chain combines TRBV10-3 with TRBJ1-2; 8 bases agree with TRBD1. The germline V gene has CDR1 ENHRY and CDR2 SYGVKD. This CDR3 has 14 amino acids. V was pared by 3 bases and J by 5 bases, with 5 bases of the junction left unmatched. The CDR3 spells CAISDSDRGYGYTF. The CDR3 DNA follows: TGTGCCATCAGTGACTCCGACAGGGGTTATGGCTACACCTTC.

The CDR3 sequence is CASSPRLAGGSDTQYF. CDR3 sequence (DNA): TGCGCCAGCAGCCCCCGACTAGCGGGAGGGTCAGATACGCAGTATTTT. This rearrangement joins TRBV5-1 to TRBJ2-3, with TRBD2 matching over 14 bases. Germline lookup yields CDR1 SGHRS and CDR2 YFSETQ. The J segment lost 4 bases and the V segment lost 4 bases, leaving 5 bases of the junction unmatched. CDR3 length equals 16 residues.

This chain uses TRBV18 with TRBJ1-5; D remains unclear. V dropped 2 bases and J dropped 2 bases, with 10 bases sitting between them. CDR3 size: 15 residues. Germline loops: CDR1 KGHSH, CDR2 LQKENI. The CDR3 sequence is CASSPSPVGNQPQHF. In nucleotides, the CDR3 is TGTGCCAGCTCACCATCTCCGGTTGGCAATCAGCCCCAGCATTTT.

In its sample, this clone was seen a few times. The chain carries TRBV30 and TRBJ1-4; maybe TRBD1 (5 bases). The CDR3 consists of 13 residues. CDR1 GTSNPN and CDR2 SVGIG come from the germline V gene (reference sequence). Trimming cost V 1 base and J 5 bases, with 8 bases left between them. CDR3 region: CAWSANRNEKLFF. In nucleotides, the CDR3 is TGTGCCTGGAGTGCCAACAGGAATGAAAAACTGTTTTTT.

CDR3 residues: CASSDNLLPSGANVLTF. The CDR3 nucleotides are TGTGCCAGCAGTGACAATCTTCTCCCCTCTGGGGCCAACGTCCTGACTTTC. The chain couples TRBV27 to TRBJ2-6; D remains unclear. CDR1 and CDR2 (germline): MNHEY, SMNVEV (reference sequence). The CDR3 consists of 17 residues. Trimming removed 5 bases at V and 0 bases at J, with 14 bases between.

The chain carries TRBV12-3 or TRBV12-4 and TRBJ1-2; 7 bases are a match to TRBD1. The CDR3 sequence is 13 residues long. Losses at the gene ends were 6 bases for V and 6 bases for J; bases not matched to a gene: 7. The CDR3 bases are TGTGCCAGCAGCCTACAGGGGAGCGATGGCTACACCTTC. This translates into CASSLQGSDGYTF.

This clone was observed a few times. This rearrangement joins TRBV30 to TRBJ2-3; unclear D gene. Deletions cut 2 bases from V and 3 bases from J, with 6 bases between. Germline values: CDR1 GTSNPN, CDR2 SVGIG (reference sequence). The CDR3 contains 12 residues. CDR3: CAWSIGTDTQYF. Here the CDR3 DNA reads TGTGCCTGGAGTATCGGGACAGATACGCAGTATTTT.

The chain joins TRBV7-9 to TRBJ2-3; 14 positions agree with TRBD2. Germline V gives CDR1 SEHNR, CDR2 FQNEAQ (reference sequence). Trimming took 5 bases from V and 4 from J; bases not matched to a gene: 8. The CDR3 sequence is 17 residues long. As DNA, the CDR3 is TGTGCCAGCAGCCCCGGGACTAGCGGGAGCATCGCAGATACGCAGTATTTT. Protein product: CASSPGTSGSIADTQYF.

The rearrangement joins TRBV30 to TRBJ2-1; D is perhaps TRBD2 (6 bases). The germline gives CDR1 GTSNPN, CDR2 SVGIG (reference sequence). The V end lost 5 bases, the J end lost 1 base, and 12 bases lay between the germline ends. The CDR3 is 14 residues long. The DNA for the CDR3 is TGTGCCTGGGGGGGACTCCGTTCCTACAATGAGCAGTTCTTC. Its translation is CAWGGLRSYNEQFF.

This rearrangement joins TRBV11-2 to TRBJ2-1; unclear D gene. The CDR3 is 13 residues long. V dropped 3 bases and J dropped 6 bases, with 9 bases sitting between them. Per the germline V gene, CDR1 is SGHAT and CDR2 is FQNNGV. The CDR3 DNA follows: TGTGCCAGCAGCTTTGGCTCACCCAATGAGCAGTTCTTC. Translated, it gives CASSFGSPNEQFF.

This rearrangement joins TRBV12-3 or TRBV12-4 to TRBJ2-1; 7 bases map to TRBD2. V dropped 3 bases and J dropped 9; count of bases not matched to a gene: 5. The CDR3 is 13 amino acids. The chain's CDR3 is CASSLGGGSEQFF. CDR3 in DNA: TGTGCCAGCAGTTTGGGGGGGGGAAGTGAGCAGTTCTTC.

The V and J genes are TRBV11-2 and TRBJ1-1; possibly TRBD1 for D (5 bases). Trimming removed 4 bases from V and 2 bases from J, with 17 bases in between. This CDR3 comprises 16 residues. Germline CDR1 SGHAT, CDR2 FQNNGV. The CDR3 nucleotides read TGTGCCAGCAGCTCTGGGTTTGTGACAGTTAACACTGAAGCTTTCTTT. It codes for CASSSGFVTVNTEAFF.

This clone showed up just once. The chain combines TRBV18 with TRBJ2-7, with 7 bases lining up with TRBD2. V lost 3 bases, J lost 1 base, and 6 bases stayed unmatched. The CDR3 is 15 residues long. Germline V lookup: CDR1 KGHSH, CDR2 LQKENI. The CDR3: CASSPGLPESYEQYF. CDR3 coding DNA: TGTGCCAGCTCACCGGGACTACCGGAGTCCTACGAGCAGTACTTC.

Turning to this clone: Other DNA sequences in the sample encode the same CDR3. The chain has TRBV18 and TRBJ2-7; D is ambiguous. The CDR3 totals 12 residues. Germline CDR1 is KGHSH and CDR2 is LQKENI. Trimming stripped 5 bases from V and 3 bases from J, with 8 bases between. CDR3 nucleotides: TGTGCCAGCTCATCGAACAGCTACGAGCAGTACTTC. It yields the protein CASSSNSYEQYF.

The chain is built from TRBV29-1 and TRBJ1-1, with unresolved D. Germline-derived CDR1 and CDR2 are SQVTM and ANQGSEA. V lost 4 bases and J lost 2, with 8 bases in between. This CDR3 region has 12 residues. DNA of the CDR3: TGCAGCGTTGGAGGTCTTAACACTGAAGCTTTCTTT. This sequence encodes CSVGGLNTEAFF.